This T cell receptor (beta chain) appears in the sequencing data of a study of shared clonotypes between healthy human individuals. Measured with immunoSEQ multiplex PCR; TCRdb has only the in-frame clones, and not every one. The sample has about 2.4 million clones, approximately 93% seen once. Germline CDR1 is MGHRA and CDR2 is YSYEKL. Trimming shortened V by 4 bases and J by 5 bases, and 16 bases separated the two germline ends. The CDR3 extends over 15 amino acids. The receptor's source is a man aged 18 to 35 in good health. Some clones in this sample may be carry-over from other donors' samples. Material for sequencing was naive CD4+ T cells from PBMCs. Subset noted: CD45RA+ positively selected. V usage is TRBV4-1 and J usage is TRBJ2-3, with D possibly TRBD2 on 6 matching bases. The CDR3 here is CASSRDGSEVDTQYF. The CDR3 region has the DNA TGCGCCAGCAGCCGAGACGGGAGTGAGGTAGATACGCAGTATTTT.